These 21 T cell receptor beta chains were sequenced from one sample in a study of T cells in Graves' hyperthyroidism and ophthalmopathy (dated by TCRdb to about 2019). Libraries were built with multiplex PCR. The reads were generated on an Illumina HiSeq 2000. TCR beta CDR3 regions were amplified from RNA transcripts. The first round of RT-PCR for the TCR CDR3 was performed with the HTBI primer set and the Qiagen OneStep RT-PCR kit. TCRdb reworked the public reads: Q25 trimming with fastp, MiXCR clone assembly, productive beta chains retained. Under each unique CDR3 protein, matching rows form one entry showing the most common genes and DNA. The sample has hundreds of thousands of distinct CDR3 sequences on record, around 15% of them singletons. Jointly, the top ten make up approximately 3.9% of the sample. Specimen: blood. The source of these receptors is a young woman with Graves' hyperthyroidism.

This clonotype was detected a few times. The gene calls are TRBV6-1 and TRBJ2-1; D is undetermined. The CDR3 length is 17 residues. Germline lookup yields CDR1 MNHNS and CDR2 SASEGT. V was cut by 1 base and J by 2 bases, with 15 bases left in between. The CDR3 region has the DNA TGTGCCAGCAGTGAAGAGGCTGGGGTCTCCACCTACAATGAGCAGTTCTTC. It specifies CASSEEAGVSTYNEQFF.

The rearrangement links TRBV28 to TRBJ2-1; D is unclear. CDR1 MDHEN and CDR2 SYDVKM come from the germline V gene. This CDR3 is built from 12 residues. V lost 4 bases and J lost 10, with 11 bases in between. CDR3 sequence: CASSYPNTEQFF. The CDR3 coding sequence is TGTGCCAGCAGTTACCCTAATACAGAGCAGTTCTTC.

At least ten counts were recorded for this clonotype. The chain combines TRBV20-1 with TRBJ2-7, with 9 positions matching TRBD2. V lost 0 bases, J lost 3 bases, and 9 bases stayed unmatched. CDR1 is DFQATT and CDR2 is SNEGSKA in the germline V gene (reference sequence). The CDR3 length is 16 residues. The DNA for the CDR3 is TGCAGTGCTAGAGATCTGGCGGGACTAGCTGTCTACGAGCAGTACTTC. This codes for CSARDLAGLAVYEQYF.

This clonotype occurred a few times. CDR3 in DNA: TGTGCCATCAGTGAGTCGGGGGGAGAAGAGACCCAGTACTTC. Translation: CAISESGGEETQYF. This chain links TRBV10-3 with TRBJ2-5, with D possibly being TRBD2 (6 bases). From germline, CDR1 is ENHRY and CDR2 SYGVKD. V shed 0 bases and J shed 3 bases, with 8 bases lying between them. The CDR3 runs 14 residues.

This clonotype appeared many times. The chain combines TRBV2 with TRBJ2-7; D uncertain. V gave up 8 bases and J gave up 2 bases, with 16 bases separating them. Germline V lookup: CDR1 SNHLY, CDR2 FYNNEI. This CDR3 contains 14 residues. The CDR3 region has the DNA TGTGCCAGCCGGTGGCGTCAGGACCCCTACGAGCAGTACTTC. Translated, it gives CASRWRQDPYEQYF.

In nucleotides, the CDR3 is TGTGCCAGTAGTAGGGGGAGGCGGGCAGCGGCCGGGGAGCTGTTTTTT. Residues: CASSRGRRAAAGELFF. The rearrangement joins TRBV19 to TRBJ2-2; D is possibly TRBD2 (6 bases). Trimming took 4 bases from V and 6 from J, leaving 18 bases between them. This CDR3 is built from 16 residues. Germline CDR1 LNHDA, CDR2 SQIVND (reference sequence). Full variable domain (remainder filled in from reference TRBV19 and TRBJ2-2): DGGITQSPKYLFRKEGQNVTLSCEQNLNHDAMYWYRQDPGQGLRLIYYSQIVNDFQKGDIAEGYSVSREKKESFPLTVTSAQKNPTAFYLCASSRGRRAAAGELFFGEGSRLTVL.

This clonotype was recorded at least ten times. This chain links TRBV2 with TRBJ1-2; a weak D match, TRBD1 (6 bases). The CDR3 spans 13 residues. Per germline, CDR1 SNHLY and CDR2 FYNNEI. Deletions cut 7 bases from V and 4 bases from J, with 13 bases between. CDR3 in amino acids: CASTGRGLYGYTF. CDR3 in DNA: TGTGCCAGCACTGGACGGGGGCTCTATGGCTACACCTTC.

This clonotype appeared a few times. The rearrangement links TRBV11-3 to TRBJ2-1, with D perhaps TRBD2 (6 bases). The CDR3 has 14 residues. Germline loops: CDR1 SGHNT, CDR2 YENEEA. The V gene lost 8 bases and the J gene lost 0 bases, with 11 bases spanning the gap. The CDR3 DNA sequence: TGTGCCAGCCTTCGGGGGAGCTCCTACAATGAGCAGTTCTTC. Its protein is CASLRGSSYNEQFF.

The chain uses TRBV9 and TRBJ2-3; D is ambiguous. CDR3 length: 14 amino acids. Per germline, CDR1 SGDLS and CDR2 YYNGEE. The germline V and J ends were trimmed by 1 base and 6 bases, with 12 bases remaining between them. The chain's CDR3 is CASSVSAELDTQYF. The CDR3 DNA sequence: TGTGCCAGCAGCGTATCGGCTGAGTTGGATACGCAGTATTTT. Variable domain in full (rest from reference TRBV9 and TRBJ2-3): DSGVTQTPKHLITATGQRVTLRCSPRSGDLSVYWYQQSLDQGLQFLIQYYNGEERAKGNILERFSAQQFPDLHSELNLSSLELGDSALYFCASSVSAELDTQYFGPGTRLTVL.

The V and J genes are TRBV10-3 and TRBJ1-1; D not certain. Germline values: CDR1 ENHRY, CDR2 SYGVKD. The CDR3 length is 15 residues. Between the trimmed V and J ends, which lost 0 bases and 1 base, there was a span of 9 bases. This CDR3 is CAISESAVSNTEAFF. In DNA, the CDR3 is TGTGCCATCAGTGAGTCGGCGGTTTCGAACACTGAAGCTTTCTTT.

This clonotype was counted many times. Here the CDR3 DNA reads TGTGCCAGCAGCTTGGGGGGACCCGCCGAGACCCAGTACTTC. It translates to CASSLGGPAETQYF. The V and J genes are TRBV7-9 and TRBJ2-5, with D tentatively TRBD2 (6 bases). The germline V gene encodes CDR1 SEHNR and CDR2 FQNEAQ (reference sequence). V lost 3 bases to trimming and J lost 5 bases, with 13 bases between them. CDR3 length: 14 amino acids.

This clonotype was observed at least ten times. This sequence joins TRBV18 and TRBJ2-7, with TRBD1 matching over 8 bases. CDR1 KGHSH and CDR2 LQKENI come from the germline V gene. This CDR3 is built from 13 residues. V trimming: 3 bases; J trimming: 7 bases; junction bases outside the gene matches: 5. The DNA for the CDR3 is TGTGCCAGCTCACCGGAAGGGACAGGAGAGCAGTACTTC. As protein: CASSPEGTGEQYF. The full variable domain, completed using reference TRBV18 and TRBJ2-7, is NAGVMQNPRHLVRRRGQEARLRCSPMKGHSHVYWYRQLPEEGLKFMVYLQKENIIDESGMPKERFSAEFPKEGPSILRIQQVVRGDSAAYFCASSPEGTGEQYFGPGTRLTVT.

This clonotype was recorded many times. Here the CDR3 reads CATLLLVARQGGNYGYTF. DNA of the CDR3: TGTGCCACCCTACTACTGGTGGCTCGTCAGGGGGGTAACTATGGCTACACCTTC. The genes are TRBV2 and TRBJ1-2; 7 bases match TRBD1. After removal of 10 bases from V and 1 base from J, the junction contained 21 bases not matched to a gene. This CDR3 comprises 18 residues. In germline, CDR1 is SNHLY, CDR2 FYNNEI.

This clonotype was observed many times. V and J are TRBV5-5 and TRBJ1-5; 9 positions agree with TRBD1. In germline, CDR1 is SGHKS, CDR2 YYEKEE (reference sequence). This CDR3 is built from 15 residues. V lost 3 bases, J lost 6 bases, and 7 bases stayed unmatched. CDR3 in DNA: TGTGCCAGCAGCTCCAAAACAGGGGGCGGTCAGCCCCAGCATTTT. This codes for CASSSKTGGGQPQHF. Full variable domain (missing parts from reference TRBV5-5 and TRBJ1-5): DAGVTQSPTHLIKTRGQQVTLRCSPISGHKSVSWYQQVLGQGPQFIFQYYEKEERGRGNFPDRFSARQFPNYSSELNVNALLLGDSALYLCASSSKTGGGQPQHFGDGTRLSIL.

This clonotype was recorded many times. The J gene is TRBJ2-1, the V gene TRBV2, with D possibly TRBD2 on 6 matching bases. The V end lost 6 bases, the J end lost 1 base, and 22 bases lay between the germline ends. Per germline, CDR1 SNHLY and CDR2 FYNNEI. This CDR3 contains 18 residues. The CDR3 region has the DNA TGTGCCAGCAGACTGACGGGAGTCCCAGGCGGTTCCTACAATGAGCAGTTCTTC. Encoded protein: CASRLTGVPGGSYNEQFF.

This clonotype was seen many times. The gene calls are TRBV24-1 and TRBJ2-5; 7 bases are shared with TRBD2. The CDR3 has 14 amino acids. Germline CDR1 and CDR2: KGHDR and SFDVKD. Unmatched junction bases numbered 0, after V lost 1 base and J lost 2 bases. CDR3: CATSDLAGQETQYF. The CDR3 bases are TGTGCCACCAGTGATTTAGCGGGACAAGAGACCCAGTACTTC.

This clonotype was detected a few times. The chain joins TRBV27 to TRBJ2-3; D possibly corresponds to TRBD1 (6 bases). V lost 5 bases to trimming and J lost 2 bases, with 23 bases between them. This CDR3 has 18 residues. In germline, CDR1 is MNHEY, CDR2 SMNVEV (reference sequence). As DNA, the CDR3 is TGTGCCAGCAGTCCCCTCCTGGACAGCCGCCCCGTCACAGATACGCAGTATTTT. Residues: CASSPLLDSRPVTDTQYF.

This clonotype was seen ten or more times. The chain has TRBV12-3 or TRBV12-4 and TRBJ2-1; 8 positions match TRBD2. V shed 6 bases and J 4 bases; nucleotides not matched to a gene: 8. The length of the CDR3 is 15 residues. The CDR3 coding sequence is TGTGCCAGCAGATTCAGCGGGAGTCTTTACAATGAGCAGTTCTTC. Its translation is CASRFSGSLYNEQFF.

This clonotype was recorded a few times. The rearrangement uses TRBV28 and TRBJ2-7; 11 bases match TRBD2. The germline V gene has CDR1 MDHEN and CDR2 SYDVKM. With V trimmed by 10 bases and J by 1 base, 3 bases remained unmatched. CDR3 length: 13 residues. The chain's CDR3 is CATTSGSSYEQYF. CDR3 sequence (DNA): TGTGCCACCACTAGCGGGAGTTCCTACGAGCAGTACTTC.

There are many counts of this clonotype. The V gene is TRBV12-3 or TRBV12-4, the J gene TRBJ2-1; D is unclear. The length of the CDR3 is 11 residues. V lost 3 bases, J lost 8 bases, and 5 bases lay in between. The CDR3 protein is CASSFGHEQFF. The CDR3 DNA follows: TGTGCCAGCAGTTTTGGCCATGAGCAGTTCTTC.

This clonotype was counted ten times or more. The chain has TRBV19 and TRBJ1-5; D remains ambiguous. The germline CDR1 and CDR2 sequences are LNHDA and SQIVND (reference sequence). This CDR3 comprises 13 residues. The V gene lost 2 bases and the J gene lost 7 bases, with 9 bases spanning the gap. The CDR3 loop is CASSINPPQPQHF. CDR3 nucleotides: TGTGCCAGTAGTATAAACCCCCCCCAGCCCCAGCATTTT.